These 8 T cell receptor beta chains were sequenced from one sample in a study of cytomegalovirus exposure and HLA in healthy donors. The PCR contained 60 Vbeta and 13 Jbeta primers. The data were produced by immunoSEQ multiplex PCR, yet TCRdb's version contains in-frame clones alone and is incomplete. The sample holds 100,000 or so clones, roughly 77% seen once. The sample consisted of PBMCs. The receptors were sampled from a middle-aged man in good health and CMV-seronegative.

The chain carries TRBV6-4 and TRBJ1-6; the match to TRBD1 covers 7 bases. Germline values: CDR1 MRHNA, CDR2 SNTAGT. V lost 3 bases and J lost 7; bases outside the gene matches: 3. CDR3 length: 14 amino acids. CDR3 coding DNA: TGTGCCAGCAGTGAACGGGACAGAAATTCACCCCTCCACTTT. Residues: CASSERDRNSPLHF.

The chain joins TRBV6-1 to TRBJ2-1; 10 nucleotides match TRBD1. Germline trimming cut 7 bases from V and 4 bases from J; bases unmatched to any gene: 4. The CDR3 totals 14 residues. Germline lookup yields CDR1 MNHNS and CDR2 SASEGT. The CDR3 here is CASMTGGPYNEQFF. The CDR3 DNA reads TGTGCCAGCATGACAGGGGGCCCTTACAATGAGCAGTTCTTC.

The chain is built from TRBV11-2 and TRBJ1-3, with D perhaps matching TRBD1 (5 bases). V lost 5 bases, J lost 4 bases, and 15 bases lay in between. Germline V gives CDR1 SGHAT, CDR2 FQNNGV. There are 15 residues in the CDR3. The CDR3 spells CASSLFGRVGNTIYF. Here the CDR3 DNA reads TGTGCCAGCAGCCTGTTTGGCAGGGTCGGAAACACCATATATTTT. The variable domain in full, with the rest retrieved from reference TRBV11-2 and TRBJ1-3, is EAGVAQSPRYKIIEKRQSVAFWCNPISGHATLYWYQQILGQGPKLLIQFQNNGVVDDSQLPKDRFSAERLKGVDSTLKIQPAKLEDSAVYLCASSLFGRVGNTIYFGEGSWLTVV.

V and J are TRBV5-1 and TRBJ2-5, with 7 bases identical to TRBD1. From germline, CDR1 is SGHRS and CDR2 YFSETQ. Germline trimming cut 7 bases from V and 0 bases from J; bases unmatched to any gene: 12. The CDR3 is 16 amino acids. The CDR3 DNA is TGCGCCAGCTCACGCAGGGGGTTCGGGTACCAAGAGACCCAGTACTTC. This sequence encodes CASSRRGFGYQETQYF.

The V call is TRBV2, the J call TRBJ2-5, with D perhaps matching TRBD1 (5 bases). The germline CDR1 and CDR2 sequences are SNHLY and FYNNEI. Deletions cut 4 bases from V and 3 bases from J, with 12 bases between. The CDR3 runs to 14 residues. The CDR3 coding sequence is TGTGCCAGCAGTGCGATGACAGTAGAAGAGACCCAGTACTTC. This sequence encodes CASSAMTVEETQYF.

The rearrangement uses TRBV7-9 and TRBJ2-1, with 9 bases matching TRBD1. Germline CDR1 reads SEHNR; CDR2 reads FQNEAQ (reference sequence). With V trimmed by 5 bases and J by 9 bases, 11 bases remained unmatched. This CDR3 has 15 amino acids. CDR3 protein: CASSSTGTGPGEQFF. CDR3 bases: TGTGCCAGCAGCAGCACCGGGACAGGGCCGGGTGAGCAGTTCTTC.

This clone was counted between two and nine times. CDR3 amino acids: CASSNAGTGANVLTF. CDR3 bases: TGTGCCAGCAGTAATGCAGGGACTGGGGCCAACGTCCTGACTTTC. The V call is TRBV2, the J call TRBJ2-6; TRBD1 might be the D (5 bases). The CDR3 has 15 residues. Germline CDR1 is SNHLY and CDR2 is FYNNEI. The V and J ends lost 5 bases and 2 bases respectively, with 10 bases between them.

The V gene is TRBV27, the J gene TRBJ1-5; 10 nucleotides align to TRBD1. From germline, CDR1 is MNHEY and CDR2 SMNVEV (reference sequence). Losses at the gene ends were 6 bases for V and 2 bases for J; bases not matched to a gene: 1. The CDR3 is made up of 14 amino acids. CDR3 bases: TGTGCCAGCAGGACAGGGGGCGGCAATCAGCCCCAGCATTTT. Protein: CASRTGGGNQPQHF.